The 11 T cell receptor beta chains given below trace back to one sample, sequenced in a study of T cells after yellow fever vaccination. TCRdb used MiXCR to reprocess the 5' RACE reads, holding one entry per CDR3 protein. This sample has approximately 300,000 distinct CDR3 sequences, with over 8% found just once. The sequencing used PBMCs, collected on the day of the first yellow fever vaccination. These TCRs come from a man between 18 and 35 years old who received the YFV17D yellow fever vaccine.

The chain links TRBV7-2 to TRBJ2-7, with 14 bases lining up with TRBD2. The germline gives CDR1 SGHTA, CDR2 FQGNSA. There are 16 residues in the CDR3. V shed 4 bases and J 3 bases; nucleotides not matched to a gene: 5. The CDR3 coding sequence is TGTGCCAGCAGCTCCGGACTAGCGGGGGGCCGCTACGAGCAGTACTTC. Protein sequence: CASSSGLAGGRYEQYF. Looking up the rest from reference TRBV7-2 and TRBJ2-7 gives the full variable domain: GAGVSQSPSNKVTEKGKDVELRCDPISGHTALYWYRQSLGQGLEFLIYFQGNSAPDKSGLPSDRFSAERTGGSVSTLTIQRTQQEDSAVYLCASSSGLAGGRYEQYFGPGTRLTVT.

The rearrangement joins TRBV20-1 to TRBJ1-1; no clear D gene. CDR1 and CDR2 from the germline V gene are DFQATT and SNEGSKA (reference sequence). CDR3 length: 15 amino acids. Trimming pared 6 bases from V and 3 bases from J, leaving 20 bases between. The CDR3 region is CSAARSGSEDTEAFF. DNA for the CDR3: TGCAGTGCAGCTAGGAGTGGCAGCGAGGACACTGAAGCTTTCTTT.

This clonotype was counted only a few times. The chain employs TRBV5-1 and TRBJ2-1, with a possible D match to TRBD2 (7 bases). Germline CDR1 SGHRS, CDR2 YFSETQ. V was cut by 4 bases and J by 4 bases, with 18 bases left in between. This CDR3 comprises 16 residues. CDR3 in DNA: TGCGCCAGCAGCGGTCGGGCGGGGGCATATTACAATGAGCAGTTCTTC. Its protein product is CASSGRAGAYYNEQFF.

The CDR3 spells CSARDLLSDTQYF. The DNA of the CDR3 is TGCAGTGCTAGAGATCTACTAAGCGATACGCAGTATTTT. The V gene is TRBV20-1, the J gene TRBJ2-3, with D hard to call. Trimming cost V 0 bases and J 6 bases, with 10 bases left between them. The length of the CDR3 is 13 residues. Per the germline V gene, CDR1 is DFQATT and CDR2 is SNEGSKA (reference sequence).

The chain links TRBV4-1 to TRBJ2-1, with TRBD1 identical over 11 bases. Germline V gene data show CDR1 as MGHRA and CDR2 as YSYEKL. Germline trimming cut 2 bases from V and 7 bases from J; bases unmatched to any gene: 10. The CDR3 has 17 residues. The CDR3 DNA is TGCGCCAGCAGCCAACTCCTTGGGGGACAGGGGGGGAATGAGCAGTTCTTC. Protein product: CASSQLLGGQGGNEQFF.

This clonotype was detected only a few times. The chain employs TRBV9 and TRBJ2-7; D gene ambiguous. The V gene lost 6 bases and the J gene lost 7 bases, with 8 bases spanning the gap. The CDR3 runs 10 residues. Germline V CDR1 and CDR2: SGDLS, YYNGEE. The CDR3 DNA follows: TGTGCCAGCAAGTACTGGGAGCAGTACTTC. Protein: CASKYWEQYF.

This clonotype was counted ten times or more. V and J are TRBV7-3 and TRBJ2-1, with TRBD2 matching over 7 bases. Germline CDR1 reads SGHTA; CDR2 reads FQGTGA. Trimming took 2 bases from V and 4 from J; bases not matched to a gene: 11. The CDR3 runs to 17 residues. CDR3 coding DNA: TGTGCCAGCAGCTTAGGCACGGGGCTAGCGGATTACAATGAGCAGTTCTTC. This sequence encodes CASSLGTGLADYNEQFF.

This clonotype showed up just a few times. The chain has TRBV15 and TRBJ1-4; D is possibly TRBD1 (6 bases). This CDR3 region has 17 residues. Trimming pared 2 bases from V and 8 bases from J, leaving 21 bases between. Germline values: CDR1 LNHNV, CDR2 YYDKDF (reference sequence). CDR3 coding DNA: TGTGCCACCAGCAGAACCACCCTGGAAGAAGGGGGAGAAAAACTGTTTTTT. This translates into CATSRTTLEEGGEKLFF.

The chain couples TRBV20-1 to TRBJ2-1; a weak D match, TRBD2 (5 bases). V shed 1 base and J shed 7 bases, with 17 bases lying between them. Germline CDR1 and CDR2: DFQATT and SNEGSKA (reference sequence). CDR3 length equals 15 residues. This CDR3 reads CSARADYATGNEQFF. The CDR3 nucleotides read TGCAGTGCTAGAGCTGACTATGCGACTGGAAATGAGCAGTTCTTC.

At least ten counts were recorded for this clonotype. The chain is built from TRBV7-6 and TRBJ1-6, with 11 bases identical to TRBD1. CDR3 length: 15 residues. The V gene end was trimmed by 1 base and the J gene end by 9 bases; junction bases not matched to a gene: 2. Germline V lookup: CDR1 SGHVS, CDR2 FNYEAQ. In DNA form, the CDR3 reads TGTGCCAGCAGCTTAGGAGGGACAGGGGGTTCACCCCTCCACTTT. Translated, it gives CASSLGGTGGSPLHF.

The chain joins TRBV12-3 or TRBV12-4 to TRBJ1-5; tentative D call: TRBD1 (5 bases). This CDR3 is 14 amino acids long. V was clipped by 5 bases and J by 1 base, with 9 bases between them. DNA of the CDR3: TGTGCCAGCAGTCGTTGGGGGAGCAATCAGCCCCAGCATTTT. It encodes CASSRWGSNQPQHF.